The clone carrying this T cell receptor (beta chain) turned up a few times. Its antigen is as yet unknown. The authors ran a second PCR of about 7 to 11 cycles using a sample-barcoded 5' primer and a J-beta primer mix. TCRdb reanalysed the 5' RACE reads using MiXCR and keeps one entry per CDR3 protein. The sample shows about 570,000 distinct CDR3 sequences, approximately 25% of them seen only once. This entry belongs to a study of blood T cells in healthy people across ages. Study details: Template-switching capture recovered about one barcoded beta molecule per two T cells.

Overall study findings and caveats: The recorded TCR beta diversity per million T cells decreased in a roughly linear manner with age.

The CDR3 runs to 11 residues. V shed 2 bases and J shed 4 bases, with 2 bases lying between them. The germline V gene encodes CDR1 ENHRY and CDR2 SYGVKD. The study isolated at least 7 million PBMCs from each sample. Per sample, extraction of total RNA gave at least 5.5 micrograms in every case. This TCR came from a woman in her 70s in good health. Sequencing was done on a sample of blood. The V call is TRBV10-3, the J call TRBJ2-5; no reliable D call. CDR3 sequence reads: CAISEVETQYF. The CDR3 region has the DNA TGTGCCATCAGTGAGGTAGAGACCCAGTACTTC.